What follows are 14 T cell receptor beta chains derived from one specimen sequenced in a study of blood T cell repertoires in COVID-19. This table comes from immunoSEQ multiplex PCR, and its TCRdb copy is limited to in-frame clones, with some not included. The table has about 29,000 clones, approximately 80% seen once; the top ten hold about 49%. Sequenced: peripheral blood. The source of these receptors is a woman aged 65 to 85 with acute or convalescent COVID-19.

This chain joins TRBV9 and TRBJ2-2; 12 bases match TRBD2. Trimming cost V 3 bases and J 4 bases; bases outside gene matches: 7. This CDR3 comprises 17 residues. Germline loops: CDR1 SGDLS, CDR2 YYNGEE. The CDR3 DNA follows: TGTGCCAGCAGCGGCCGACTAGCGGGAGCGAGCACCGGGGAGCTGTTTTTT. Translated, it gives CASSGRLAGASTGELFF.

The table lists this clone with a few counts. This chain links TRBV2 with TRBJ1-4; D call uncertain. Looked up from germline, CDR1 is SNHLY and CDR2 is FYNNEI. V was pared by 3 bases and J by 0 bases, with 14 bases between. The CDR3 has 17 amino acids. The CDR3 loop reads CASSDWAVSATNEKLFF. CDR3 DNA: TGTGCCAGCAGTGATTGGGCCGTCTCTGCAACTAATGAAAAACTGTTTTTT.

This chain uses TRBV7-2 with TRBJ2-3; the D gene is possibly TRBD2 (6 bases). Trimming shortened V by 2 bases and J by 10 bases, and 16 bases separated the two germline ends. CDR3 length: 14 amino acids. Germline assignment: CDR1 SGHTA and CDR2 FQGNSA. The CDR3 region has the DNA TGTGCCAGCAGCTTATTAACCCCTAGCGATGCGCAGTATTTT. Its translation: CASSLLTPSDAQYF.

The V call is TRBV5-1, the J call TRBJ1-6; a weak D match, TRBD1 (5 bases). Germline V gene data show CDR1 as SGHRS and CDR2 as YFSETQ. The CDR3 consists of 15 residues. V was cut by 4 bases and J by 7 bases, with 15 bases left in between. The CDR3 reads CASSVRGDKNSPLHF. The CDR3 DNA reads as TGCGCCAGCAGCGTAAGGGGCGATAAGAATTCACCCCTCCACTTT.

The chain has TRBV5-4 and TRBJ2-3, with D possibly matching TRBD1 (7 bases). The CDR3 has 15 amino acids. CDR1 and CDR2 (germline): SGHNT, YYREEE (reference sequence). Between the trimmed V and J ends, which lost 4 bases and 2 bases, there was a span of 14 bases. Here the CDR3 reads CASSAGGTDTDTQYF. The CDR3 DNA reads as TGTGCCAGCAGCGCCGGCGGGACAGACACAGATACGCAGTATTTT.

The chain links TRBV7-2 to TRBJ2-7, with TRBD2 matching 10 bases. CDR1 is SGHTA, CDR2 FQGNSA, per germline. V dropped 5 bases and J dropped 6; count of bases not matched to a gene: 7. The CDR3 is made up of 14 amino acids. This chain's CDR3 is CASSVSGGTSEQYF. In DNA, the CDR3 is TGTGCCAGCAGCGTTAGCGGGGGGACGAGCGAGCAGTACTTC.

CDR3 nucleotide sequence: TGTGCCAGCAGTTTAGGGAGGGGACAGGATGGCTACACCTTC. Encoded protein: CASSLGRGQDGYTF. This rearrangement joins TRBV27 to TRBJ1-2; the match to TRBD1 covers 8 bases. Germline loops: CDR1 MNHEY, CDR2 SMNVEV (reference sequence). CDR3 length: 14 amino acids. V trimming: 2 bases; J trimming: 6 bases; junction bases outside the gene matches: 5.

This clone was recorded once. The chain links TRBV7-9 to TRBJ2-5; perhaps TRBD1 as D (6 bases). Per germline, CDR1 SEHNR and CDR2 FQNEAQ (reference sequence). With 3 bases removed from V and 2 bases from J, the gap between germline ends came to 10 bases. CDR3 length: 14 amino acids. CDR3 in DNA: TGTGCCAGCAGCTTCAGGGGTGAACAAGAGACCCAGTACTTC. This translates into CASSFRGEQETQYF.

CDR3 sequence reads: CASSLQGPNSPLHF. The CDR3 DNA is TGTGCCAGCAGCTTACAGGGTCCCAATTCACCCCTCCACTTT. The genes are TRBV3-1 (or the pseudogene TRBV3-2) and TRBJ1-6; perhaps TRBD1 as D (6 bases). V shed 5 bases and J shed 7 bases, with 12 bases lying between them. Germline V gives CDR1 LGHDT, CDR2 YNNKEL (reference sequence). This CDR3 has 14 amino acids.

V and J are TRBV29-1 and TRBJ2-1; TRBD1 matches at 8 bases. V was pared by 1 base and J by 4 bases, with 6 bases of the junction left unmatched. Germline CDR1 SQVTM, CDR2 ANQGSEA. This CDR3 region has 15 residues. The CDR3 bases are TGCAGCGTTGAAGGGGGGACAGGCGGGTACAATGAGCAGTTCTTC. The encoded protein is CSVEGGTGGYNEQFF.

The chain is built from TRBV10-3 and TRBJ2-5, with 11 bases fitting TRBD2. Germline V gene data show CDR1 as ENHRY and CDR2 as SYGVKD. This CDR3 is 15 amino acids long. V lost 2 bases, J lost 3 bases, and 2 bases stayed unmatched. CDR3 bases: TGTGCCATCAGTGAGGTAGCGGGAGGGAAAGAGACCCAGTACTTC. Translating it yields CAISEVAGGKETQYF.

This clone is a singleton in its sample. The chain uses TRBV28 and TRBJ2-7, with no clear D. This CDR3 is built from 15 residues. V lost 2 bases, J lost 1 base, and 12 bases lay in between. The germline V gene encodes CDR1 MDHEN and CDR2 SYDVKM. This CDR3 reads CASSLLPQVSYEQYF. The CDR3 DNA sequence: TGTGCCAGCAGTTTACTACCCCAGGTTTCCTACGAGCAGTACTTC.

The CDR3 nucleotides are TGTGCCAGCAGCTTAGGTCCGGGGGCTGGAAACACCATATATTTT. Its protein is CASSLGPGAGNTIYF. This rearrangement joins TRBV7-2 to TRBJ1-3, with D possibly being TRBD1 (5 bases). The CDR3 is made up of 15 amino acids. Trimming cost V 1 base and J 2 bases, with 9 bases left between them. Germline loops: CDR1 SGHTA, CDR2 FQGNSA.

The chain joins TRBV24-1 to TRBJ2-5, with 13 nucleotides matching TRBD2. V gave up 9 bases and J gave up 4 bases; unmatched junction bases: 1. The germline V gene encodes CDR1 KGHDR and CDR2 SFDVKD. CDR3 size: 13 residues. The CDR3 region has the DNA TGTGCCACCGGACTAGCGGGAGTAGAGACCCAGTACTTC. Translating it yields CATGLAGVETQYF.